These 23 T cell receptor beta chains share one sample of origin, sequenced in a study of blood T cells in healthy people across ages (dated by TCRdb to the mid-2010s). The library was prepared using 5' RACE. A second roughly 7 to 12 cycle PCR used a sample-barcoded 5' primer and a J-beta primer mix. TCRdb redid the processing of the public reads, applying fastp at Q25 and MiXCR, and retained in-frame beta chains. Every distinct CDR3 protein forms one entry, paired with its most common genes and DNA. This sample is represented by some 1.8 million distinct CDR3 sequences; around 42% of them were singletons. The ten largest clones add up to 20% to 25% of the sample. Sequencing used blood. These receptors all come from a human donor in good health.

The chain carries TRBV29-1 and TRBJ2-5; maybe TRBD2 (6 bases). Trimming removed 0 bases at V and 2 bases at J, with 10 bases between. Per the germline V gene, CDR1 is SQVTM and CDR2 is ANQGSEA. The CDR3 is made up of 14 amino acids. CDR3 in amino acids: CSVEERGPQETQYF. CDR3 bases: TGCAGCGTTGAAGAGCGGGGACCTCAAGAGACCCAGTACTTC.

Written as DNA, the CDR3 is TGCAGTGTTCAGCGGACCACATACAATGAGCAGTTCTTC. Translating it yields CSVQRTTYNEQFF. The rearrangement links TRBV20-1 to TRBJ2-1; TRBD2 might be the D (5 bases). The germline V gene has CDR1 DFQATT and CDR2 SNEGSKA (reference sequence). CDR3 length: 13 residues. V was clipped by 7 bases and J by 4 bases, with 14 bases between them.

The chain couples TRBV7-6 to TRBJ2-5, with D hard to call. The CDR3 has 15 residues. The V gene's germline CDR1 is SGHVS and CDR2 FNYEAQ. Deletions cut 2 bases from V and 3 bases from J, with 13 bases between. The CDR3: CASSLRLGWEETQYF. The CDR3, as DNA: TGTGCCAGCAGCTTAAGGTTAGGTTGGGAAGAGACCCAGTACTTC.

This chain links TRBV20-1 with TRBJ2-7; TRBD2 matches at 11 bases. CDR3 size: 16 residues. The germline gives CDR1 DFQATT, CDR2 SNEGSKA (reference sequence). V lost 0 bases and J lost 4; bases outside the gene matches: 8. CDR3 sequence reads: CSARDLAGGLLYEQYF. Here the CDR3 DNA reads TGCAGTGCTAGAGATCTAGCGGGGGGTTTATTATACGAGCAGTACTTC.

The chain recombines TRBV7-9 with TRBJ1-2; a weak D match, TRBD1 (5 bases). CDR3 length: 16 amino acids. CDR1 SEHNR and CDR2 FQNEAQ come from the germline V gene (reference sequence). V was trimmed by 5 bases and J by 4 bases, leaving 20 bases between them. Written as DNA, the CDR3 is TGTGCCAGCAGCCTCTATCAACTAGAGGGGATCTATGGCTACACCTTC. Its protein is CASSLYQLEGIYGYTF.

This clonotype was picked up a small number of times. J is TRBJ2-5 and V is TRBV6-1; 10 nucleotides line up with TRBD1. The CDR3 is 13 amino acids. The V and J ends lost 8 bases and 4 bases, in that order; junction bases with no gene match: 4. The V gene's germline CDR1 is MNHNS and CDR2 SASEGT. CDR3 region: CASGRDRGETQYF. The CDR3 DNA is TGTGCCAGCGGACGGGACAGGGGAGAGACCCAGTACTTC.

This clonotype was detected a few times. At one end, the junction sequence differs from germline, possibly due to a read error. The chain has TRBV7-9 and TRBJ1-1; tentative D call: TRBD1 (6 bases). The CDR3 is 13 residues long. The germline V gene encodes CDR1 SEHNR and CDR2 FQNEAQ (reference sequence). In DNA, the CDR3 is TGTGCCGGCAGCTTACCAGGGGACACTGAAGCTTTCTTT. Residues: CAGSLPGDTEAFF.

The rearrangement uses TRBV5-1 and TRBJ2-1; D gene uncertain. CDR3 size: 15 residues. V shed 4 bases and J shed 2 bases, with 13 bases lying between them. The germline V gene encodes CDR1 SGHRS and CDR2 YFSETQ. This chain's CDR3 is CASSTASPTYNEQFF. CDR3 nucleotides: TGCGCCAGCAGCACAGCTTCCCCTACCTACAATGAGCAGTTCTTC.

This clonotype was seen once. CDR3 nucleotides: TGTGCCATCAGTCTCACCGGGGGGAGGAACACTGAAGCTTTCTTT. As protein: CAISLTGGRNTEAFF. The chain employs TRBV10-3 and TRBJ1-1; D possibly corresponds to TRBD1 (5 bases). The CDR3 covers 15 residues. CDR1 ENHRY and CDR2 SYGVKD come from the germline V gene. Trimming took 5 bases from V and 1 from J, leaving 14 bases between them.

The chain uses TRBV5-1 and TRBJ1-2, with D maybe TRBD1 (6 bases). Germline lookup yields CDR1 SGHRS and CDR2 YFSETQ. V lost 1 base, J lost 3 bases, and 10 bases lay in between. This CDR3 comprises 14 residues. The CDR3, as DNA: TGCGCCAGCAGCTTGATCCCAGGGGACTATGGCTACACCTTC. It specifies CASSLIPGDYGYTF. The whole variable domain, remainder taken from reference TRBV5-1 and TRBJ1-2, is KAGVTQTPRYLIKTRGQQVTLSCSPISGHRSVSWYQQTPGQGLQFLFEYFSETQRNKGNFPGRFSGRQFSNSRSEMNVSTLELGDSALYLCASSLIPGDYGYTFGSGTRLTVV.

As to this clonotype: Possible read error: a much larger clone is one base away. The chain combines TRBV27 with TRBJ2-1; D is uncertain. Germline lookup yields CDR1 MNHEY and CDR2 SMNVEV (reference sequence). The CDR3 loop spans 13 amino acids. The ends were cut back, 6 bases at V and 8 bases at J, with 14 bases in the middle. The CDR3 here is CASRFARWDEQFF. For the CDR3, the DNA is TGTGCCAGCAGGTTTGCCAGATGGGATGAGCAGTTCTTC.

The CDR3 reads CASSLGDRANYGYTF. CDR3 nucleotide sequence: TGTGCCAGCAGCTTGGGGGACCGGGCCAACTATGGCTACACCTTC. The chain couples TRBV7-2 to TRBJ1-2, with D perhaps matching TRBD1 (5 bases). Per germline, CDR1 SGHTA and CDR2 FQGNSA. Trimming removed 3 bases at V and 2 bases at J, with 13 bases between. This CDR3 contains 15 residues.

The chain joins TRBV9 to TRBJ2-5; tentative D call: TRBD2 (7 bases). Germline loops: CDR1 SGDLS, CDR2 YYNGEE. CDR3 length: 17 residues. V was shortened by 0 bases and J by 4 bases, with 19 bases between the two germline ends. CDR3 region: CASSVVGGANLVETQYF. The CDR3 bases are TGTGCCAGCAGCGTAGTTGGGGGGGCGAATTTAGTAGAGACCCAGTACTTC.

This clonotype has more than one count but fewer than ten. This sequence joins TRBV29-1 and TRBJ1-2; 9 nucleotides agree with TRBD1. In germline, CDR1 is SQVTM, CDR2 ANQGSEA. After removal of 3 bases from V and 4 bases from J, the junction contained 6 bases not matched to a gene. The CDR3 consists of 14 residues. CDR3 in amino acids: CSVDTGGRSYGYTF. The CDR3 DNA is TGCAGCGTTGACACAGGGGGCCGGAGCTATGGCTACACCTTC.

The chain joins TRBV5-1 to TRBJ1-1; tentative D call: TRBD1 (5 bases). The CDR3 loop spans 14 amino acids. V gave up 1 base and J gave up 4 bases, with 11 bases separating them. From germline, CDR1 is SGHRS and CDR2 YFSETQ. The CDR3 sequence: CASSLYMRGTEAFF. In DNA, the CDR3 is TGCGCCAGCAGCTTGTATATGAGGGGCACTGAAGCTTTCTTT.

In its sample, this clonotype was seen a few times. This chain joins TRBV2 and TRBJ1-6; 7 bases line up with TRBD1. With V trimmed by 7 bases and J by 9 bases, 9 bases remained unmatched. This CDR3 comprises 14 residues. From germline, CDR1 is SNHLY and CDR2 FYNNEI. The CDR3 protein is CASKEGTEISPLHF. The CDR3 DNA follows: TGTGCCAGCAAAGAAGGGACAGAGATTTCACCCCTCCACTTT.

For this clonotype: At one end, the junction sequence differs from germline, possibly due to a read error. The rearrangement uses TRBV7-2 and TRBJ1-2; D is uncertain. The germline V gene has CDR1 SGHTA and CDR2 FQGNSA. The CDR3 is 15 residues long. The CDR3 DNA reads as TGTGTCAGCAGCTTTCACAGACCACGAAGCTATGGCTACACCTTC. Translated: CVSSFHRPRSYGYTF.

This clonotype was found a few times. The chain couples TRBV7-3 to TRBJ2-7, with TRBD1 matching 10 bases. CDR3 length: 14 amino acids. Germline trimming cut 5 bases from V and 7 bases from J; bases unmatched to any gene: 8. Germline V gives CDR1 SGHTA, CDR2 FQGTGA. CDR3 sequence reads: CASSIGQGVAEQYF. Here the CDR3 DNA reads TGTGCCAGCAGCATCGGACAGGGGGTGGCTGAGCAGTACTTC. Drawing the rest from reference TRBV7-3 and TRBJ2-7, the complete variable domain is GAGVSQTPSNKVTEKGKYVELRCDPISGHTALYWYRQSLGQGPEFLIYFQGTGAADDSGLPNDRFFAVRPEGSVSTLKIQRTERGDSAVYLCASSIGQGVAEQYFGPGTRLTVT.

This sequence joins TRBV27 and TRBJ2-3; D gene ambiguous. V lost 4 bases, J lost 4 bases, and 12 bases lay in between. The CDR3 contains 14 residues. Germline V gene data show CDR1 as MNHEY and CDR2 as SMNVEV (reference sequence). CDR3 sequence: CASSSPSRADTQYF. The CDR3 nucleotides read TGTGCCAGCAGTTCCCCTAGTCGGGCAGATACGCAGTATTTT.

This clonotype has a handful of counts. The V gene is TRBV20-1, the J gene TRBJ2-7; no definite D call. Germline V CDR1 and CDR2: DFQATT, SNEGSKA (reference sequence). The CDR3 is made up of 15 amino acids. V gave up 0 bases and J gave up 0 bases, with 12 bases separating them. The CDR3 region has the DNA TGCAGTGCTAGAGACCGCTTGGCGCCCTCCTACGAGCAGTACTTC. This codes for CSARDRLAPSYEQYF.

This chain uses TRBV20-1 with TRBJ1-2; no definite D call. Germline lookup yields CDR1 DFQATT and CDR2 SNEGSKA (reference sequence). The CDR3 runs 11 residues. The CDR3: CGVTPNYGYTF. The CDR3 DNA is TGCGGGGTGACTCCTAACTATGGCTACACCTTC.

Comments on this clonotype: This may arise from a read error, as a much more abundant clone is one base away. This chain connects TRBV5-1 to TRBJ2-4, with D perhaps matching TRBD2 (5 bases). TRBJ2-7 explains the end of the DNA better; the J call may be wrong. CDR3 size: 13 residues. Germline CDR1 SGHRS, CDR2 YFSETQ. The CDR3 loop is CASSYGDTHEQYF. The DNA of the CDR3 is TGCGCCAGCAGCTACGGGGATACCCACGAGCAGTACTTC.

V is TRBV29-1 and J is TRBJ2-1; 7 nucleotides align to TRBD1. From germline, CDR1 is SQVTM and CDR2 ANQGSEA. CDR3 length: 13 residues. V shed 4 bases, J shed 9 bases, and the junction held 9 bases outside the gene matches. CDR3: CSVVGTVVSEQFF. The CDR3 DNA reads TGCAGCGTTGTCGGGACAGTTGTCTCTGAGCAGTTCTTC.